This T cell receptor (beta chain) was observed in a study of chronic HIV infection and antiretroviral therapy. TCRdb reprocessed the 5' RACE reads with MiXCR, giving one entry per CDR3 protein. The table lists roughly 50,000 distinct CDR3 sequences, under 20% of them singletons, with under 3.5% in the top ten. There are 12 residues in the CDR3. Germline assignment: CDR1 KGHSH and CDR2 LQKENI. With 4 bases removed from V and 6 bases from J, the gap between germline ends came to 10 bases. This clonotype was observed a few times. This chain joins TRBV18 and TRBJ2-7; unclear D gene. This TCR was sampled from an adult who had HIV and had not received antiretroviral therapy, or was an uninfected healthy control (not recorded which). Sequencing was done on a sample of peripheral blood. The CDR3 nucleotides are TGTGCCAGCTCACAGTGGAGCTCCGAGCAGTACTTC. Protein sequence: CASSQWSSEQYF.